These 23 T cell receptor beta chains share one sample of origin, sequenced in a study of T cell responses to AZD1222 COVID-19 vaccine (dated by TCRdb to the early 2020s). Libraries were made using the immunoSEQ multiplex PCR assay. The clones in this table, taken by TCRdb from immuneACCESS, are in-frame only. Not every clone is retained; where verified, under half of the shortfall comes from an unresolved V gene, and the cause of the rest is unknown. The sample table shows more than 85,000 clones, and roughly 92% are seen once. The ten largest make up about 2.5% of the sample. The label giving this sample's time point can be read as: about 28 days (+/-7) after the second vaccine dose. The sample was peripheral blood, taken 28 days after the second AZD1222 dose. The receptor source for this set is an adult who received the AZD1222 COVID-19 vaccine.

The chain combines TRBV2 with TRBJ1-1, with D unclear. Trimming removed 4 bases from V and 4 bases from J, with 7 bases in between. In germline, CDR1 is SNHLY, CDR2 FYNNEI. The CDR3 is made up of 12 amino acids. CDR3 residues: CASSGLSTEAFF. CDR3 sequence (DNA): TGTGCCAGCAGTGGGCTTAGCACTGAAGCTTTCTTT. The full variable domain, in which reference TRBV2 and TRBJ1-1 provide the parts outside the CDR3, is EPEVTQTPSHQVTQMGQEVILRCVPISNHLYFYWYRQILGQKVEFLVSFYNNEISEKSEIFDDQFSVERPDGSNFTLKIRSTKLEDSAMYFCASSGLSTEAFFGQGTRLTVV.

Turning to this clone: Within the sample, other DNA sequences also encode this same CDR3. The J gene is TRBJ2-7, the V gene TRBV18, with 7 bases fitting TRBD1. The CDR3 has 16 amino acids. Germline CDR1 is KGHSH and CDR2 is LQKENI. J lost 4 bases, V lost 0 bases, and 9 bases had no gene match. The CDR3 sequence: CASSPPGTGVLYEQYF. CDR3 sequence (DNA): TGTGCCAGCTCACCACCGGGTACAGGGGTACTGTACGAGCAGTACTTC.

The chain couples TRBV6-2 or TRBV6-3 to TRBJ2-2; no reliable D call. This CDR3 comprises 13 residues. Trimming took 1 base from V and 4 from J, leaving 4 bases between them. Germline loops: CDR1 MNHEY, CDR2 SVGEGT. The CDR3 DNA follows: TGTGCCAGCAGTTACTTTACCACCGGGGAGCTGTTTTTT. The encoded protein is CASSYFTTGELFF.

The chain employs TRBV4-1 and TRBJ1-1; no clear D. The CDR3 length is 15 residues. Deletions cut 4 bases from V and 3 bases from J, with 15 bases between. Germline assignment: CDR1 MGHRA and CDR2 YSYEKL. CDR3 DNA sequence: TGCGCCAGCAGCCTTCATAACGGGTGGGACACTGAAGCTTTCTTT. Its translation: CASSLHNGWDTEAFF.

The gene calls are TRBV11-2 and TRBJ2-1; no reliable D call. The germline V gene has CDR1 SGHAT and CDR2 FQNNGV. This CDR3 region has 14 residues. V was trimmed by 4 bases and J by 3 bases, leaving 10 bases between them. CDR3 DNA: TGTGCCAGCAGCTACCCTCCTTACTACAATGAGCAGTTCTTC. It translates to CASSYPPYYNEQFF.

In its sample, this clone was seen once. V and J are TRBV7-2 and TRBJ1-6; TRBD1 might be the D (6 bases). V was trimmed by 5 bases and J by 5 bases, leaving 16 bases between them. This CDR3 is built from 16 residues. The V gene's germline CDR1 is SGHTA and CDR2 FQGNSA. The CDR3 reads CASSILQGGNNSPLHF. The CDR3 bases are TGTGCCAGCAGCATTTTACAGGGAGGGAATAATTCACCCCTCCACTTT.

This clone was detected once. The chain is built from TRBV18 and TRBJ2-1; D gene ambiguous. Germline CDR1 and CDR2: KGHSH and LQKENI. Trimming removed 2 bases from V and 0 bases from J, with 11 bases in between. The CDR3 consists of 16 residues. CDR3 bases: TGTGCCAGCTCACCATTAACAGCGAGCTCCTACAATGAGCAGTTCTTC. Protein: CASSPLTASSYNEQFF. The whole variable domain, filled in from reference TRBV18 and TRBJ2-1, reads NAGVMQNPRHLVRRRGQEARLRCSPMKGHSHVYWYRQLPEEGLKFMVYLQKENIIDESGMPKERFSAEFPKEGPSILRIQQVVRGDSAAYFCASSPLTASSYNEQFFGPGTRLTVL.

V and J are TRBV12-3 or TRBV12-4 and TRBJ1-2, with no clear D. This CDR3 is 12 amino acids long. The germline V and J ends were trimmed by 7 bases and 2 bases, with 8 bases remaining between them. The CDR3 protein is CASTDMNYGYTF. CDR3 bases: TGTGCCAGCACCGACATGAACTATGGCTACACCTTC.

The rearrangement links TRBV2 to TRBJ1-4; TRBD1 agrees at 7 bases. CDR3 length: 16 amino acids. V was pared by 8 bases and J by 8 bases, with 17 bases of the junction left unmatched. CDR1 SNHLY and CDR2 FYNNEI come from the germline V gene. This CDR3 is CASDQRGPPLGEKLFF. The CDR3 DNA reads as TGTGCCAGCGACCAAAGGGGGCCTCCTCTGGGAGAAAAACTGTTTTTT.

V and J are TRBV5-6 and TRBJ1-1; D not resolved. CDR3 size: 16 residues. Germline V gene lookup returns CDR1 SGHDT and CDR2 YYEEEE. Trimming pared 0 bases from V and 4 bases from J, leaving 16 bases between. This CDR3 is CASSLEVTVPSTEAFF. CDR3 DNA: TGTGCCAGCAGCTTGGAAGTTACAGTTCCCTCCACTGAAGCTTTCTTT.

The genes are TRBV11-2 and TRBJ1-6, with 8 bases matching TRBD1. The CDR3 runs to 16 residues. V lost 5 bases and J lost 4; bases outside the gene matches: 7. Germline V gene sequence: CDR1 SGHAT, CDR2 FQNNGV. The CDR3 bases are TGTGCCAGCAGCGACCGGACAGGGTGGTATAATTCACCCCTCCACTTT. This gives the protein CASSDRTGWYNSPLHF.

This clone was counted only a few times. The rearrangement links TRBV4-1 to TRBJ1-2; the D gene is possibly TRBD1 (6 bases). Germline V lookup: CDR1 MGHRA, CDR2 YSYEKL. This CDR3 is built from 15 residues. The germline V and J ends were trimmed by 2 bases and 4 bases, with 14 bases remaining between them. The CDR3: CASSQTTDRIYGYTF. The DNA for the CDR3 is TGCGCCAGCAGCCAAACTACTGACAGGATCTATGGCTACACCTTC.

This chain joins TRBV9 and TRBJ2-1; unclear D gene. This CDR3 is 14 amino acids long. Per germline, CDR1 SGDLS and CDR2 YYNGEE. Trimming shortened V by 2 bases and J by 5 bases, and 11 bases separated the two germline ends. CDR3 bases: TGTGCCAGCAGCGTGACTTTTCCCGACAATGAGCAGTTCTTC. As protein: CASSVTFPDNEQFF.

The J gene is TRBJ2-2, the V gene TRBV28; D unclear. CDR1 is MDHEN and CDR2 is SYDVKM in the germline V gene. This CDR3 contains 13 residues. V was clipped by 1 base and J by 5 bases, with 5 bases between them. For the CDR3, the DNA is TGTGCCAGCAGTTTATATGGGACCGGGGAGCTGTTTTTT. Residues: CASSLYGTGELFF.

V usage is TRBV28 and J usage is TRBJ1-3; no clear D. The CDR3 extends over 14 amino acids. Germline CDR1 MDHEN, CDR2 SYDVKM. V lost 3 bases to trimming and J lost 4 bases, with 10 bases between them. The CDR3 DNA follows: TGTGCCAGCAGTTTCATGACCGAAGGAAACACCATATATTTT. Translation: CASSFMTEGNTIYF.

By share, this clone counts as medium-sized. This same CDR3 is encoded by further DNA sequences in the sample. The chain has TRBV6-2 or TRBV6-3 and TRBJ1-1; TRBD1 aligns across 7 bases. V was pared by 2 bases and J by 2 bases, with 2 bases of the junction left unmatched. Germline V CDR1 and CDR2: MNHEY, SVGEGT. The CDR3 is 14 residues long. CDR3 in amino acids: CASSYRGQNTEAFF. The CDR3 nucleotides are TGTGCCAGCAGTTACAGGGGGCAAAACACTGAAGCTTTCTTT.

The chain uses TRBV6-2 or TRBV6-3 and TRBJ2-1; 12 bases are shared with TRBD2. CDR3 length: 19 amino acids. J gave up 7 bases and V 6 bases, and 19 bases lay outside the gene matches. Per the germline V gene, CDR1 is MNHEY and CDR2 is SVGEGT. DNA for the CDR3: TGTGCCAGCAGCGAGAGTGCGCCGGGACTAGCGGGTGGAGGGAATGAGCAGTTCTTC. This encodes CASSESAPGLAGGGNEQFF.

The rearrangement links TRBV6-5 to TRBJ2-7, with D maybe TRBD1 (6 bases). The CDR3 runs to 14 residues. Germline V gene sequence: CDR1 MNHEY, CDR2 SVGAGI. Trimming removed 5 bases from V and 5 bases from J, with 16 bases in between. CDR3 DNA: TGTGCCAGCAGTAGATTCCGGGACACCGACGAGCAGTACTTC. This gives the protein CASSRFRDTDEQYF.

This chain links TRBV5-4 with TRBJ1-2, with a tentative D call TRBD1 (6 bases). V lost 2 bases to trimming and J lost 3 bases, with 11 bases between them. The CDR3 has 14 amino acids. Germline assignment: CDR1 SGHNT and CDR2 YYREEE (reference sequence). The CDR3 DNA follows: TGTGCCAGCAGCTTTACAGGGCAGCACTATGGCTACACCTTC. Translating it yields CASSFTGQHYGYTF.

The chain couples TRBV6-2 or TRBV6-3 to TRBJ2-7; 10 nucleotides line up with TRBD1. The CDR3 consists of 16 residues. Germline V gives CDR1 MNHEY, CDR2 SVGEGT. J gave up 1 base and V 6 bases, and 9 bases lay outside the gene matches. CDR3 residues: CASSRTGGMRSYEQYF. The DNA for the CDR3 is TGTGCCAGCAGCCGGACAGGGGGGATGAGATCCTACGAGCAGTACTTC.

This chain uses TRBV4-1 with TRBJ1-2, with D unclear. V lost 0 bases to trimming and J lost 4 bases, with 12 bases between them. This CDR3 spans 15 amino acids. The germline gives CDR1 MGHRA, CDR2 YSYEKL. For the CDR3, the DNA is TGCGCCAGCAGCCAAGATGGAACCGTCCCCTATGGCTACACCTTC. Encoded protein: CASSQDGTVPYGYTF.

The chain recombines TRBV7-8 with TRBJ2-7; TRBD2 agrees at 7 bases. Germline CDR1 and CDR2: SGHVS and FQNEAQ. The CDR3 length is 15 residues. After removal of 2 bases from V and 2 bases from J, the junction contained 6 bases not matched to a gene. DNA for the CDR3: TGTGCCAGCAGCTTACGGTCTAGCGGCCCCTACGAGCAGTACTTC. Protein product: CASSLRSSGPYEQYF.

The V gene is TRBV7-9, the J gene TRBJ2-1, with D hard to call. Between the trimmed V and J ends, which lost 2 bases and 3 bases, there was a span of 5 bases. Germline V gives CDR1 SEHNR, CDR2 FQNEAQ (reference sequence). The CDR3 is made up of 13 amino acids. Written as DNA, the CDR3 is TGTGCCAGCAGCTTACGGAGCTACAATGAGCAGTTCTTC. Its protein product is CASSLRSYNEQFF.